A single sample gave rise to the 6 T cell receptor beta chains below, sequenced in a study of T cell changes during pregnancy in multiple sclerosis. TCRdb's copy holds only in-frame clones and misses some; the assay was immunoSEQ multiplex PCR. The sample includes just under 35,000 clones, roughly 93% of them seen just once. The sample was peripheral blood, taken in the second trimester of pregnancy. All receptors come from a female donor in good health, enrolled as a control in a pregnancy study.

The genes are TRBV27 and TRBJ2-3, with a tentative D call TRBD1 (5 bases). Germline V gene lookup returns CDR1 MNHEY and CDR2 SMNVEV (reference sequence). CDR3 length equals 14 residues. V was pared by 5 bases and J by 1 base, with 10 bases between. The CDR3 spells CASSLKQGTDTQYF. In nucleotides, the CDR3 is TGTGCCAGCAGTCTAAAACAGGGCACAGATACGCAGTATTTT.

The J gene is TRBJ2-2, the V gene TRBV21-1; the table's D call, TRBD1, was not checked against the DNA. TRBV21-1 is recorded as a pseudogene. The CDR3 is 14 residues long. CDR3 amino acids: CASSPDRGPGELFF. CDR3 nucleotide sequence: TGTGCCAGCAGTCCGGACAGGGGTCCCGGGGAGCTGTTTTTT.

The V and J genes are TRBV28 and TRBJ1-1, with D unclear. This CDR3 comprises 12 residues. Germline CDR1 and CDR2: MDHEN and SYDVKM. Trimming left V 5 bases short and J 2 bases short, with 6 bases between. In DNA, the CDR3 is TGTGCCAGCAGTCTCGTCAACACTGAAGCTTTCTTT. It encodes CASSLVNTEAFF.

The rearrangement links TRBV18 to TRBJ2-2; 14 nucleotides match TRBD2. CDR3 length: 18 amino acids. Germline V gene data show CDR1 as KGHSH and CDR2 as LQKENI. The V segment lost 3 bases and the J segment 0 bases; nucleotides outside the gene matches: 3. CDR3 nucleotides: TGTGCCAGCTCACCCCAGACTAGCGGGGGGGCGAACACCGGGGAGCTGTTTTTT. Residues: CASSPQTSGGANTGELFF.

The rearrangement joins TRBV10-3 to TRBJ1-1; TRBD1 is a possible D gene (5 bases). This CDR3 contains 14 residues. Between the trimmed V and J ends, which lost 3 bases and 0 bases, there was a span of 8 bases. CDR1 is ENHRY, CDR2 SYGVKD, per germline. CDR3 nucleotides: TGTGCCATCAGTGAACGGGGGGTGAACACTGAAGCTTTCTTT. It encodes CAISERGVNTEAFF.

This clone was counted a single time. V usage is TRBV7-9 and J usage is TRBJ1-3; D call uncertain. V dropped 1 base and J dropped 4 bases, with 8 bases sitting between them. CDR3 length: 14 residues. Germline lookup yields CDR1 SEHNR and CDR2 FQNEAQ (reference sequence). CDR3 DNA sequence: TGTGCCAGCAGCTTAGGGGTGGGCGGAAACACCATATATTTT. Protein sequence: CASSLGVGGNTIYF.